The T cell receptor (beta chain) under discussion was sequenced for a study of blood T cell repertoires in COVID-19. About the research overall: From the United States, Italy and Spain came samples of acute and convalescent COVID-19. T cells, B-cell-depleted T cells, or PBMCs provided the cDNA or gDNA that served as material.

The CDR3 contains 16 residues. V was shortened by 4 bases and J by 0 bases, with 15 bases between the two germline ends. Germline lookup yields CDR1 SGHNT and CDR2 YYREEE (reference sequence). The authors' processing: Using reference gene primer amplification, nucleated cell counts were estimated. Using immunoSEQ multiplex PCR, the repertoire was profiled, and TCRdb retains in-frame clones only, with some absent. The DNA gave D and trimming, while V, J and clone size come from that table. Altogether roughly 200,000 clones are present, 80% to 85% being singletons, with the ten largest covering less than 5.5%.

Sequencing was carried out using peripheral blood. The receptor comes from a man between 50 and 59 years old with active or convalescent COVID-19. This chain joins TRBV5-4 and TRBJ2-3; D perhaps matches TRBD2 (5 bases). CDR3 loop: CASSTGSPQSTDTQYF. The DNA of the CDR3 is TGTGCCAGCAGCACGGGGAGCCCCCAGAGCACAGATACGCAGTATTTT.